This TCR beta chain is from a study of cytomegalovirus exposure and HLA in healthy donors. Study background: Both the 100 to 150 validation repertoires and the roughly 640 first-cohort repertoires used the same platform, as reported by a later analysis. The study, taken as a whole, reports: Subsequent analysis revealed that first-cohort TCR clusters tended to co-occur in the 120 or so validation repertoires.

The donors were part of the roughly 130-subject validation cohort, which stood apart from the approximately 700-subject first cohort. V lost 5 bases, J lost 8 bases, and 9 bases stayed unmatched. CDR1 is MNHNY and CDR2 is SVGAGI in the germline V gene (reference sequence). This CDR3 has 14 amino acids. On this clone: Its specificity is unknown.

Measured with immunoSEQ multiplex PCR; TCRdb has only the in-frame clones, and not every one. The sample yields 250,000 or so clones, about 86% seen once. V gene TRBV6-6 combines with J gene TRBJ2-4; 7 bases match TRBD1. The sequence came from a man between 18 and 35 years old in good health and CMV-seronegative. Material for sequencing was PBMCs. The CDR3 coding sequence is TGTGCCAGCAGTAGGGACAGCCTACGGGACATTCAGTACTTC. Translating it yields CASSRDSLRDIQYF.